This TCR beta chain was sequenced for a study of T cell clones after liver transplantation. Study-level findings and limits: Post-transplant, graft-donor-reactive CD4 TCRbeta sequences in blood dropped significantly in most of the 8 subjects. Rather than being deleted, graft donor-reactive T cells may have moved into the graft.

Only in-frame clones appear in the TCRdb table, and some are missing; sequencing was by immunoSEQ multiplex PCR. Here the sample spans nearly 55,000 clones, around 85% being singletons. Details on this clone: Antigen: not known.

Trimming took 6 bases from V and 1 from J; bases not matched to a gene: 2. This CDR3 region has 13 residues. Germline V gene sequence: CDR1 MNHNS, CDR2 SASEGT. This clonotype was sampled from a human donor who received a liver transplant. Sequenced material: CD4+ T cells from blood, taken before liver transplant. The rearrangement links TRBV6-1 to TRBJ1-2, with 7 bases fitting TRBD1. CDR3 region: CASRRDSNYGYTF. CDR3 coding DNA: TGTGCCAGCAGGAGGGACAGTAACTATGGCTACACCTTC.